Following are 9 T cell receptor delta chains from one sample sequenced in a study of gamma-delta chains in newborns, infants, children. TCRdb called clones anew from the reads with CATT. Among about 4,000 delta-chain clones, 44% were seen once, and the ten largest hold roughly 8.6%. The source material was blood, sampled at week 6. The receptors derive from a child who was a newborn, infant or young child, either healthy, febrile or measles-vaccinated (not recorded which).

This clone was picked up a small number of times. The rearrangement joins TRDV1 to TRDJ1, with D perhaps TRDD2 (5 bases). The germline V gene has CDR1 TSWWSYY and CDR2 QGS. V lost 2 bases, J lost 3 bases, and 25 bases lay in between. This CDR3 contains 19 residues. CDR3 sequence (DNA): TGTGCTCTTGGGGAATGTTCGCACGCTTCCGTCTTTCCCCCCGATAAACTCATCTTT. As protein: CALGECSHASVFPPDKLIF.

As concerns this clone: A much more abundant neighbour one base away suggests this may be a read error. Distinct nucleotide sequences in the sample also encode this CDR3. The chain has TRDV1 and TRDJ1, with 8 nucleotides matching TRDD3. CDR3 length equals 22 residues. J was trimmed by 0 bases and V by 1 base; bases with no gene match: 22. Germline loops: CDR1 TSWWSYY, CDR2 QGS. Here the CDR3 reads CALGERTYGVLGALSYTDKLIF. CDR3 sequence (DNA): TGTGCTCTTGGGGAACGGACCTACGGGGTACTGGGGGCACTCTCCTACACCGATAAACTCATCTTT.

This clone was picked up a small number of times. Within the sample, other DNA sequences also encode this same CDR3. The CDR3 coding sequence is TGTGCCAATAACCGGCCTTCCCGACCTTACTGGGGGATCCACGATAAACTCATCTTT. Protein: CANNRPSRPYWGIHDKLIF. The V and J genes are TRDV3 and TRDJ1, with 10 bases fitting TRDD3. The CDR3 length is 19 residues. Germline V gives CDR1 TVYSNPD, CDR2 GDNSRS (reference sequence). V trimming: 5 bases; J trimming: 4 bases; junction bases outside the gene matches: 25.

This clone is deemed medium-sized. The sample has other DNA sequences that encode this CDR3 too. This rearrangement joins TRDV1 to TRDJ1; 8 bases line up with TRDD3. The CDR3 has 17 amino acids. From germline, CDR1 is TSWWSYY and CDR2 QGS. Unmatched junction bases numbered 8, after V lost 0 bases and J lost 2 bases. DNA of the CDR3: TGTGCTCTTGGGGAACTCCCACGTACTGGGGGGACCGATAAACTCATCTTT. This sequence encodes CALGELPRTGGTDKLIF.

This sequence joins TRDV1 and TRDJ1; D is undetermined. Deletions cut 0 bases from V and 4 bases from J, with 6 bases between. There are 13 residues in the CDR3. CDR1 is TSWWSYY, CDR2 QGS, per germline. CDR3 coding DNA: TGTGCTCTTGGGGAACTTAAGGACGATAAACTCATCTTT. Protein: CALGELKDDKLIF.

A word on this clone: A far larger clone is one base from this, pointing to a likely read error. At the DNA level, this CDR3 is encoded by other sequences in the same sample as well. The chain combines TRDV2 with TRDJ1; D perhaps matches TRDD3 (5 bases). Trimming removed 0 bases from V and 2 bases from J, with 6 bases in between. The CDR3 totals 13 residues. Germline V CDR1 and CDR2: GEAIGNYY, EKD. This CDR3 is CACDTWGTDKLIF. The DNA of the CDR3 is TGTGCCTGTGACACCTGGGGAACCGATAAACTCATCTTT.

The chain links TRDV2 to TRDJ3; TRDD3 aligns across 8 bases. The CDR3 loop spans 20 amino acids. The trim removed 3 bases at V and 0 bases at J, leaving 12 bases unmatched. Germline CDR1 reads GEAIGNYY; CDR2 reads EKD. The CDR3 region is CACDPLLGGNISWDTRQMFF. CDR3 nucleotide sequence: TGTGCCTGTGACCCCTTACTGGGGGGTAATATCTCCTGGGACACCCGACAGATGTTTTTC.

The sample holds a few counts of this clone. This chain connects TRDV2 to TRDJ3, with 13 bases lining up with TRDD3. Germline lookup yields CDR1 GEAIGNYY and CDR2 EKD. V shed 6 bases, J shed 0 bases, and the junction held 19 bases outside the gene matches. This CDR3 has 23 amino acids. The DNA for the CDR3 is TGTGCCTGTACTGGGGGATACGCCTCACTGACCCCAAAGAGCTCCTGGGACACCCGACAGATGTTTTTC. It codes for CACTGGYASLTPKSSWDTRQMFF.

In the case of this clone: Other DNA sequences from this sample encode an identical CDR3 as well. The chain combines TRDV3 with TRDJ1; 8 bases line up with TRDD3. The length of the CDR3 is 16 residues. With 5 bases clipped from V and 5 bases from J, the junction kept 19 bases outside the gene matches. The germline CDR1 and CDR2 sequences are TVYSNPD and GDNSRS (reference sequence). Written as DNA, the CDR3 is TGTGCCGTGCTCCTTCTTCTTACTGGGGGGTATGATAAACTCATCTTT. It translates to CAVLLLLTGGYDKLIF.